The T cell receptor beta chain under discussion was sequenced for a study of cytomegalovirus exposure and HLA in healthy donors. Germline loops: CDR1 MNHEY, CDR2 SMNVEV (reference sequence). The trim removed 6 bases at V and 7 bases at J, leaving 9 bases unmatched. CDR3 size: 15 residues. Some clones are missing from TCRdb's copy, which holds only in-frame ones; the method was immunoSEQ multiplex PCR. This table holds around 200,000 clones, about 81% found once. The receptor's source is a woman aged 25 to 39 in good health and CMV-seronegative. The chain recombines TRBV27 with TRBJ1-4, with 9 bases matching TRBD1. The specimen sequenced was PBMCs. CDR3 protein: CASRRGQGRGEKLFF. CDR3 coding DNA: TGTGCCAGCAGGAGGGGACAGGGCAGGGGTGAAAAACTGTTTTTT.